Below are 18 T cell receptor beta chains sequenced from a single sample in a study of untreated major depressive disorder (dated by TCRdb to the late 2010s). Overall study outcomes, separate from this receptor: Sequencing confirmed higher TRBV05-01 (Vbeta 5.1) usage among CD4+ T cells of depressed patients than controls, with p = 0.040 in a one-tailed test.

For these TCRs, the target antigens are not known. Libraries were constructed by the immunoSEQ multiplex PCR assay. TCRdb took this table from immuneACCESS and kept in-frame rearrangements with V and J called. Such tables lack part of the clones; where checked against another copy, unresolved V genes explain under half of the gap, and the rest is unexplained. The sample has more than 15,000 clones on record, more than 85% of them singletons. Jointly, the top ten make up around 0.6% of the sample. Sequencing was performed on CD4+ T cells from PBMCs. The receptors were gathered from a woman aged 40 to 49 with major depressive disorder.

The chain employs TRBV7-9 and TRBJ1-1, with TRBD1 matching 7 bases. Germline V gives CDR1 SEHNR, CDR2 FQNEAQ (reference sequence). The CDR3 is 15 amino acids. V trimming: 2 bases; J trimming: 3 bases; junction bases outside the gene matches: 6. The CDR3 nucleotides read TGTGCCAGCAGCTTACAAGGGGGCGGTGACACTGAAGCTTTCTTT. This encodes CASSLQGGGDTEAFF. Full variable domain (remainder filled in from reference TRBV7-9 and TRBJ1-1): DTGVSQNPRHKITKRGQNVTFRCDPISEHNRLYWYRQTLGQGPEFLTYFQNEAQLEKSRLLSDRFSAERPKGSFSTLEIQRTEQGDSAMYLCASSLQGGGDTEAFFGQGTRLTVV.

V usage is TRBV10-3 and J usage is TRBJ1-1, with D unclear. CDR1 and CDR2 from the germline V gene are ENHRY and SYGVKD. V shed 5 bases and J shed 2 bases, with 6 bases lying between them. The CDR3 totals 12 residues. CDR3 nucleotide sequence: TGTGCCATCAGTTATTCAAACACTGAAGCTTTCTTT. This translates into CAISYSNTEAFF.

On this clone itself: The same CDR3 arises from other DNA sequences in this sample as well. The chain has TRBV2 and TRBJ1-1; maybe TRBD1 (5 bases). The length of the CDR3 is 13 residues. Germline assignment: CDR1 SNHLY and CDR2 FYNNEI. Trimming took 7 bases from V and 0 from J, leaving 9 bases between them. The CDR3 nucleotides are TGTGCCAGCACCGGGACCATGAACACTGAAGCTTTCTTT. Amino acids: CASTGTMNTEAFF.

The J gene is TRBJ2-6, the V gene TRBV27; the D gene is possibly TRBD1 (6 bases). The germline gives CDR1 MNHEY, CDR2 SMNVEV (reference sequence). The CDR3 is 17 residues long. V dropped 5 bases and J dropped 0 bases, with 14 bases sitting between them. The CDR3: CASSPHGQSSGANVLTF. The CDR3 DNA is TGTGCCAGCAGTCCACACGGACAGTCCTCTGGGGCCAACGTCCTGACTTTC. The entire variable domain, with the rest obtained from reference TRBV27 and TRBJ2-6, is as follows: EAQVTQNPRYLITVTGKKLTVTCSQNMNHEYMSWYRQDPGLGLRQIYYSMNVEVTDKGDVPEGYKVSRKEKRNFPLILESPSPNQTSLYFCASSPHGQSSGANVLTFGAGSRLTVL.

Regarding this clone: At one end the junction does not follow the germline gene, possibly because of a read error. The chain employs TRBV7-7 and TRBJ2-2; 7 nucleotides line up with TRBD1. CDR1 SSHAT and CDR2 FNYEAQ come from the germline V gene (reference sequence). The CDR3 covers 14 residues. The CDR3 sequence: CASSLRQGTGELFF. In DNA, the CDR3 is TGTGCTAGCAGCTTACGACAGGGCACCGGGGAGCTGTTTTTT.

In its sample, this clone is medium-sized. The gene calls are TRBV4-1 and TRBJ1-2, with unresolved D. CDR3 length: 14 residues. Germline V gives CDR1 MGHRA, CDR2 YSYEKL. Trimming shortened V by 0 bases and J by 4 bases, and 9 bases separated the two germline ends. The CDR3, as DNA: TGCGCCAGCAGCCAAGAAAACGGTCCCTATGGCTACACCTTC. Translation gives CASSQENGPYGYTF.

The chain uses TRBV11-1 and TRBJ2-1; tentatively, D is TRBD2 (6 bases). The CDR3 totals 15 residues. The V end lost 1 base, the J end lost 7 bases, and 14 bases lay between the germline ends. Germline V CDR1 and CDR2: SGHAT, FQDESV (reference sequence). CDR3 nucleotides: TGTGCCAGCAGCTTAGGTCTTAGCGGTCGAAATGAGCAGTTCTTC. It encodes CASSLGLSGRNEQFF.

The chain employs TRBV14 and TRBJ2-3; the D gene is possibly TRBD1 (6 bases). Trimming removed 0 bases from V and 11 bases from J, with 15 bases in between. The CDR3 is 14 residues long. CDR1 SGHDN and CDR2 FVKESK come from the germline V gene. CDR3 protein: CASSQDLLTGQQYF. In DNA, the CDR3 is TGTGCCAGCAGCCAAGATCTTCTGACAGGCCAGCAGTATTTT.

The chain links TRBV12-1 to TRBJ2-7. TRBV12-1 is marked as a pseudogene. This CDR3 is 15 amino acids long. In DNA, the CDR3 is TGTGCCAGCAGCTCCCATCGGGGAGGGGGCTACGAGCAGTACGTC. Amino acid sequence: CASSSHRGGGYEQYV.

The chain joins TRBV28 to TRBJ1-1, with TRBD1 matching over 8 bases. Unmatched junction bases numbered 9, after V lost 3 bases and J lost 3 bases. CDR3 length: 16 residues. The germline gives CDR1 MDHEN, CDR2 SYDVKM. The CDR3 nucleotides are TGTGCCAGCAGTTTTTATCCAGGACAGGGTGACACTGAAGCTTTCTTT. Protein: CASSFYPGQGDTEAFF.

The chain couples TRBV6-6 to TRBJ1-5; D is unclear. The CDR3 has 16 residues. CDR1 and CDR2 (germline): MNHNY, SVGAGI (reference sequence). V gave up 2 bases and J gave up 0 bases, with 11 bases separating them. CDR3 bases: TGTGCCAGCAGTTACGGCTTCCGGGATAGCAATCAGCCCCAGCATTTT. As protein: CASSYGFRDSNQPQHF.

V is TRBV5-1 and J is TRBJ2-3; 7 nucleotides agree with TRBD2. Trimming cost V 3 bases and J 0 bases; bases outside gene matches: 4. The CDR3 has 15 amino acids. Germline V CDR1 and CDR2: SGHRS, YFSETQ. The CDR3, as DNA: TGCGCCAGCAGCTACGGGAGGATGAGCACAGATACGCAGTATTTT. It is translated as CASSYGRMSTDTQYF.

V is TRBV2 and J is TRBJ1-3; TRBD1 agrees at 8 bases. V was pared by 0 bases and J by 8 bases, with 6 bases of the junction left unmatched. The germline gives CDR1 SNHLY, CDR2 FYNNEI. The length of the CDR3 is 15 residues. The CDR3 here is CASSEASRGRYTIYF. CDR3 in DNA: TGTGCCAGCAGTGAAGCCTCCAGGGGGCGGTACACCATATATTTT.

The chain uses TRBV10-1 and TRBJ2-3, with TRBD1 matching 10 bases. Germline V gene sequence: CDR1 WNHNN, CDR2 SYGVQD (reference sequence). The CDR3 sequence is 15 residues long. Unmatched junction bases numbered 5, after V lost 4 bases and J lost 4 bases. In DNA, the CDR3 is TGCGCCAGCAGTGGCGGGACAGGGGAACCAGATACGCAGTATTTT. Translating gives CASSGGTGEPDTQYF.

This sequence joins TRBV15 and TRBJ2-1; D ambiguous. The V gene lost 0 bases and the J gene lost 5 bases, with 11 bases spanning the gap. The germline gives CDR1 LNHNV, CDR2 YYDKDF (reference sequence). There are 15 residues in the CDR3. This chain's CDR3 is CATSRDFRQNNEQFF. The CDR3 nucleotides read TGTGCCACCAGCAGAGATTTTCGGCAGAACAATGAGCAGTTCTTC.

A few counts support this clone. The genes are TRBV11-3 and TRBJ1-2; D is perhaps TRBD1 (6 bases). Trimming removed 5 bases at V and 5 bases at J, with 27 bases between. The CDR3 loop spans 18 amino acids. Germline V gives CDR1 SGHNT, CDR2 YENEEA. CDR3 DNA sequence: TGTGCCAGCAGCCCGGAGGGTCGGGGGACACCTCCTTTATATGGCTACACCTTC. Amino acid sequence: CASSPEGRGTPPLYGYTF.

CDR3 in amino acids: CAISDPVQTASYGYTF. As DNA, the CDR3 is TGTGCCATCAGTGACCCCGTCCAGACAGCGAGCTATGGCTACACCTTC. The V and J genes are TRBV10-3 and TRBJ1-2; tentative D call: TRBD1 (5 bases). Trimming cost V 3 bases and J 4 bases, with 18 bases left between them. The CDR3 has 16 residues. CDR1 is ENHRY and CDR2 is SYGVKD in the germline V gene.

The chain employs TRBV7-2 and TRBJ2-5, with D maybe TRBD1 (6 bases). Germline V gene sequence: CDR1 SGHTA, CDR2 FQGNSA. V lost 1 base to trimming and J lost 2 bases, with 11 bases between them. The CDR3 is 15 residues long. The chain's CDR3 is CASSLVRGFQETQYF. The CDR3 region has the DNA TGTGCCAGCAGCTTAGTGAGGGGGTTTCAAGAGACCCAGTACTTC.